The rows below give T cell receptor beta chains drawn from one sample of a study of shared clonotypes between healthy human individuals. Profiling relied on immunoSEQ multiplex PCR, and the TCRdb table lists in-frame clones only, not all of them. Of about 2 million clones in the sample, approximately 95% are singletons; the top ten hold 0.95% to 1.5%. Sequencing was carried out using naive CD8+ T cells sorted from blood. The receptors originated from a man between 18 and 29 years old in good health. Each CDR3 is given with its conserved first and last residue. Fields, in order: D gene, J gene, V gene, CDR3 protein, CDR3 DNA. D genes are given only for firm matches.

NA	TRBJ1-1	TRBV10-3	CAISDPKRANTEAFF	TGTGCCATCAGTGATCCCAAAAGGGCGAACACTGAAGCTTTCTTT
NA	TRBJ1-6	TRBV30	CAWNTGESYNSPLHF	TGTGCCTGGAATACGGGAGAATCTTATAATTCACCCCTCCACTTT
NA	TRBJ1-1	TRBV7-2	CASSLDSPVDEAFF	TGTGCCAGCAGCTTAGATTCGCCAGTCGATGAAGCTTTCTTT
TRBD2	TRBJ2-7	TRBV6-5	CASSHTSASGNEQYF	TGTGCCAGCAGTCATACGTCGGCTAGCGGGAACGAGCAGTACTTC
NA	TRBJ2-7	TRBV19	CASSISAGYEQYF	TGTGCCAGTAGTATATCGGCCGGCTACGAGCAGTACTTC
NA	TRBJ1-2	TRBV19	CASSIAGGGYTF	TGTGCCAGTAGTATAGCAGGAGGCGGCTACACCTTC
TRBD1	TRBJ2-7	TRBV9	CASSQGQGSYEQYF	TGTGCCAGCTCCCAAGGACAGGGGTCCTACGAGCAGTACTTC
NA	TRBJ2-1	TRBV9	CASGAWNEQFF	TGTGCCAGCGGGGCGTGGAATGAGCAGTTCTTC
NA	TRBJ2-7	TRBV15	CATSRDRGSYEQYF	TGTGCCACCAGCAGAGATCGGGGGTCCTACGAGCAGTACTTC
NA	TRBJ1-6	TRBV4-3	CASSQDWDGQSPLHF	TGCGCCAGCAGCCAAGACTGGGACGGCCAATCACCCCTCCACTTT
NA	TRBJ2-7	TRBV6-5	CASSYSGPSSYEQYF	TGTGCCAGCAGTTACTCTGGTCCGAGCTCCTACGAGCAGTACTTC
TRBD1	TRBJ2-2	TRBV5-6	CASSLRTGGRLGELFF	TGTGCCAGCAGCTTACGGACAGGGGGAAGGCTCGGGGAGCTGTTTTTT
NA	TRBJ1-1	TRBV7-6	CASSLEGDLNTEAFF	TGTGCCAGCAGCTTAGAAGGGGACCTAAACACTGAAGCTTTCTTT
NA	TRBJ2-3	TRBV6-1	CASSEEMATDTQYF	TGTGCCAGCAGTGAAGAAATGGCCACTGATACGCAGTATTTT
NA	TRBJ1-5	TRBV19	CASSSEWAQHF	TGTGCCAGTAGTTCGGAATGGGCCCAGCATTTT
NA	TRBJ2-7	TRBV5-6	CASSPWRVEYEQYF	TGTGCCAGCAGCCCTTGGAGGGTTGAATACGAGCAGTACTTC
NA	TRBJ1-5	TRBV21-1	CASSATTVSNQPQHF	TGTGCCAGCAGCGCCACAACGGTGAGCAATCAGCCCCAGCATTTT
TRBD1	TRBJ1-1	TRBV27	CASSLTGGGTEAFF	TGTGCCAGCAGCCTAACAGGGGGCGGAACTGAAGCTTTCTTT
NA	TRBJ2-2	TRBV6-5	CASSYSLAGELFF	TGTGCCAGCAGTTACTCGCTGGCCGGGGAGCTGTTTTTT
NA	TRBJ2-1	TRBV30	CAWSKGGDEQFF	TGTGCCTGGTCCAAGGGAGGTGATGAGCAGTTCTTC
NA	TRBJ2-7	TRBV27	CASSLRTASYEQYF	TGTGCCAGCAGTCTGCGGACAGCTTCCTACGAGCAGTACTTC
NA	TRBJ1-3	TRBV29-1	CSVDPGTDSGNTIYF	TGCAGCGTTGACCCCGGGACGGACTCTGGAAACACCATATATTTT
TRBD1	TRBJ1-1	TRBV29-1	CSIGQGANEAFF	TGCAGCATCGGACAGGGGGCTAATGAAGCTTTCTTT
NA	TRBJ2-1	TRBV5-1	CASSPRADSFYNEQFF	TGCGCCAGCAGCCCGAGGGCGGACAGCTTTTACAATGAGCAGTTCTTC
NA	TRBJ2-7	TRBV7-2	CASSPPFGGSYEQYF	TGTGCCAGCAGCCCACCGTTTGGGGGATCCTACGAGCAGTACTTC
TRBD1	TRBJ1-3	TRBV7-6	CASSAGQGTGNTIYF	TGTGCCAGCAGCGCTGGACAGGGAACTGGAAACACCATATATTTT
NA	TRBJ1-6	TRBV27	CASSLLGPRTNSPLHF	TGTGCCAGCAGTTTATTAGGGCCTCGGACCAATTCACCCCTCCACTTT
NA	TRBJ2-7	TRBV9	CASSVGHPSYEQYF	TGTGCCAGCAGCGTGGGACATCCCTCCTACGAGCAGTACTTC
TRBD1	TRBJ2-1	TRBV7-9	CASTRQGYEQFF	TGTGCCAGCACCCGACAGGGTTATGAGCAGTTCTTC
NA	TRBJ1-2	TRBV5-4	CASSGGYGYTF	TGTGCCAGCAGCGGGGGTTATGGCTACACCTTC
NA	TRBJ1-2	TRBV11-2	CASSLSVGYGYTF	TGTGCCAGCAGCTTAAGCGTGGGCTATGGCTACACCTTC